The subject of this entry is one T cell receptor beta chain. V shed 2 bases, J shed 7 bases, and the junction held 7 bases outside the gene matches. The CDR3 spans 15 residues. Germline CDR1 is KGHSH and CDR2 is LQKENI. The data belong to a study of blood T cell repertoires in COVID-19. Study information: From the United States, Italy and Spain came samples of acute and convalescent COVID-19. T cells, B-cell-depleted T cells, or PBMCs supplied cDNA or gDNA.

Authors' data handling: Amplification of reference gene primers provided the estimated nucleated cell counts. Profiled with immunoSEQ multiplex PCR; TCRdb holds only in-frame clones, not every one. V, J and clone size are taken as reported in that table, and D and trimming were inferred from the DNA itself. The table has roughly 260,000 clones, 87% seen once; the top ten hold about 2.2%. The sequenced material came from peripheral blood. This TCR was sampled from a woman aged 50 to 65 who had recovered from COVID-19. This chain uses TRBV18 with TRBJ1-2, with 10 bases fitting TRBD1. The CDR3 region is CASSPETGGQSGYTF. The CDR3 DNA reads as TGTGCCAGCTCACCAGAGACAGGGGGCCAAAGTGGCTACACCTTC.